This T cell receptor (beta chain) was obtained from a study of T cell repertoires in cytomegalovirus infection. Study details: Both a matching HLA type and CMV infection were indicated by public TCR beta signatures.

There are 14 residues in the CDR3. V lost 1 base and J lost 7, with 12 bases in between. CDR1 is SGHRS, CDR2 YFSETQ, per germline. In this sample, this clonotype turned up a few times. The target antigen is unknown. TCRdb redid the calling of the reads with MiXCR, one entry per CDR3 protein. Found here are some 920,000 distinct CDR3 sequences, around 32% of them singletons; the top ten hold around 15%. The material sequenced was cultured CD8+ T cells from PBMCs, taken from culture after CMV antigen stimulation. This sequence originates from a human donor in good health (CMV status not recorded). Some clones in this sample may be carry-over from other donors' samples. This chain joins TRBV5-1 and TRBJ2-1, with a weak D call TRBD1 (5 bases). The CDR3 DNA reads TGCGCCAGCAGCTTGAGGGGCCCGCGAAATGAGCAGTTCTTC. Its translation: CASSLRGPRNEQFF.